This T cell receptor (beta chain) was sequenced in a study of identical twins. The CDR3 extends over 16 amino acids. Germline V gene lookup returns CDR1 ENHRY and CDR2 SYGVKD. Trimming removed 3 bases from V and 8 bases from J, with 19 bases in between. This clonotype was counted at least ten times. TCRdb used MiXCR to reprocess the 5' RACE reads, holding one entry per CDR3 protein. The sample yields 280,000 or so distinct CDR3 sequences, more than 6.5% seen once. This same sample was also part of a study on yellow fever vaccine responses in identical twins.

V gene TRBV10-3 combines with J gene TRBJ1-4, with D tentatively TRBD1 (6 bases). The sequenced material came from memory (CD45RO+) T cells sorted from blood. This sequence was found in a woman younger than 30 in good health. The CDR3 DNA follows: TGTGCCATCAGTGACCCGGTTGGGGGCGGGCACGAAAAACTGTTTTTT. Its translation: CAISDPVGGGHEKLFF.